Listed here are 27 T cell receptor beta chains from one sample, sequenced in a study of blood T cell repertoires in COVID-19. Repertoires were generated with immunoSEQ multiplex PCR, while TCRdb's copy carries only in-frame clones and drops some. The table records approximately 130,000 clones, approximately 83% of them present only once. Sequenced: peripheral blood. The receptors originated from a woman in her fifties or sixties who had recovered from COVID-19.

The V and J genes are TRBV16 and TRBJ1-3, with 9 positions matching TRBD1. Germline CDR1 is KGHSY and CDR2 is FQNENV. The CDR3 length is 16 residues. V gave up 0 bases and J gave up 2 bases; unmatched junction bases: 2. CDR3 region: CASSQSDRGTGNTIYF. CDR3 coding DNA: TGTGCCAGCAGCCAATCTGACAGGGGGACTGGAAACACCATATATTTT. The full variable domain, in which reference TRBV16 and TRBJ1-3 provide the parts outside the CDR3, is GEEVAQTPKHLVRGEGQKAKLYCAPIKGHSYVFWYQQVLKNEFKFLISFQNENVFDETGMPKERFSAKCLPNSPCSLEIQATKLEDSAVYFCASSQSDRGTGNTIYFGEGSWLTVV.

The V gene is TRBV12-3 or TRBV12-4, the J gene TRBJ1-1; D call uncertain. V lost 7 bases, J lost 0 bases, and 9 bases lay in between. This CDR3 spans 13 amino acids. This CDR3 is CASNPDMNTEAFF. CDR3 sequence (DNA): TGTGCCAGCAACCCCGACATGAACACTGAAGCTTTCTTT.

J is TRBJ2-5 and V is TRBV5-4, with 9 nucleotides matching TRBD2. From germline, CDR1 is SGHNT and CDR2 YYREEE (reference sequence). The CDR3 runs to 16 residues. The J segment lost 5 bases and the V segment lost 1 base, leaving 9 bases of the junction unmatched. The CDR3 nucleotides are TGTGCCAGCAGCTTGAGCCTAGCGGGGCAAGGGGAGACCCAGTACTTC. It translates to CASSLSLAGQGETQYF.

This clone was detected once. This rearrangement joins TRBV7-9 to TRBJ1-2; D is possibly TRBD1 (6 bases). Germline CDR1 reads SEHNR; CDR2 reads FQNEAQ (reference sequence). The CDR3 covers 13 residues. Trimming left V 1 base short and J 8 bases short, with 11 bases between. Here the CDR3 reads CASSLDLRGGYTF. The CDR3 DNA reads as TGTGCCAGCAGCTTAGACCTCAGGGGCGGCTACACCTTC.

This sequence joins TRBV5-6 and TRBJ1-2; TRBD1 might be the D (6 bases). CDR3 length: 15 amino acids. The V and J ends lost 8 bases and 3 bases respectively, with 20 bases between them. Germline V gene data show CDR1 as SGHDT and CDR2 as YYEEEE. The CDR3 DNA reads TGTGCCAGTAGCAGGGATACGGCAGGGGACTATGGCTACACCTTC. Amino acid sequence: CASSRDTAGDYGYTF.

This chain connects TRBV19 to TRBJ2-5, with 7 bases aligning to TRBD1. CDR3 length: 15 residues. Germline CDR1 reads LNHDA; CDR2 reads SQIVND (reference sequence). Trimming took 5 bases from V and 2 from J; bases not matched to a gene: 8. The CDR3 DNA follows: TGTGCCAGTAGTCGCGCCGGGACAGATCAAGAGACCCAGTACTTC. The encoded protein is CASSRAGTDQETQYF.

The V and J genes are TRBV2 and TRBJ2-1; TRBD2 agrees at 11 bases. The CDR3 has 15 residues. Germline CDR1 and CDR2: SNHLY and FYNNEI. After removal of 5 bases from V and 4 bases from J, the junction contained 4 bases not matched to a gene. The CDR3 region has the DNA TGTGCCAGCAGTTATAGCGGGGGGGTTTACAATGAGCAGTTCTTC. Its protein is CASSYSGGVYNEQFF.

The chain joins TRBV7-8 to TRBJ1-4, with D perhaps TRBD1 (6 bases). This CDR3 has 14 residues. Looked up from germline, CDR1 is SGHVS and CDR2 is FQNEAQ. V lost 4 bases and J lost 8, with 14 bases in between. The CDR3 is CASSYRNREEKLFF. The CDR3 DNA sequence: TGTGCCAGCAGCTACCGAAACAGGGAAGAAAAACTGTTTTTT.

J is TRBJ2-1 and V is TRBV5-5, with 8 bases that match TRBD1. The CDR3 contains 15 residues. With V trimmed by 4 bases and J by 4 bases, 7 bases remained unmatched. The V gene's germline CDR1 is SGHKS and CDR2 YYEKEE (reference sequence). CDR3 residues: CASSLATGVYNEQFF. The CDR3 region has the DNA TGTGCCAGCAGCCTGGCGACAGGGGTATACAATGAGCAGTTCTTC. Full variable domain (missing parts from reference TRBV5-5 and TRBJ2-1): DAGVTQSPTHLIKTRGQQVTLRCSPISGHKSVSWYQQVLGQGPQFIFQYYEKEERGRGNFPDRFSARQFPNYSSELNVNALLLGDSALYLCASSLATGVYNEQFFGPGTRLTVL.

The V call is TRBV4-2, the J call TRBJ2-3, with 9 positions matching TRBD2. The V gene's germline CDR1 is LGHNA and CDR2 YNFKEQ. V lost 0 bases and J lost 8; bases outside the gene matches: 9. The CDR3 is 16 amino acids. The CDR3 is CASSQEWGSGGGTQYF. The CDR3 nucleotides read TGTGCCAGCAGCCAAGAATGGGGTAGCGGGGGTGGTACGCAGTATTTT.

V gene TRBV6-2 or TRBV6-3 combines with J gene TRBJ2-1, with 13 bases matching TRBD2. V shed 5 bases and J 8 bases; nucleotides not matched to a gene: 6. CDR3 length: 15 amino acids. Germline CDR1 and CDR2: MNHEY and SVGEGT. CDR3 bases: TGTGCCAGCAGTCCGTGGACTAGCGGGAGAGATGAGCAGTTCTTC. The encoded protein is CASSPWTSGRDEQFF.

The rearrangement uses TRBV19 and TRBJ1-6; 8 bases are shared with TRBD1. Germline trimming cut 6 bases from V and 5 bases from J; bases unmatched to any gene: 3. The CDR3 has 14 amino acids. CDR1 is LNHDA and CDR2 is SQIVND in the germline V gene (reference sequence). As DNA, the CDR3 is TGTGCCAGTAGGGGACAGGTAGATAATTCACCCCTCCACTTT. Its translation: CASRGQVDNSPLHF.

The V and J genes are TRBV6-1 and TRBJ1-3, with 7 nucleotides matching TRBD1. The junction had 3 bases not matched to a gene; V was cut back by 1 base and J by 0 bases. The germline gives CDR1 MNHNS, CDR2 SASEGT. This CDR3 has 16 residues. CDR3 in amino acids: CASSEDRGHSGNTIYF. For the CDR3, the DNA is TGTGCCAGCAGTGAAGACAGGGGACACTCTGGAAACACCATATATTTT.

The chain has TRBV29-1 and TRBJ2-3; D call uncertain. This CDR3 is built from 12 residues. Germline CDR1 SQVTM, CDR2 ANQGSEA. Trimming left V 6 bases short and J 3 bases short, with 10 bases between. As DNA, the CDR3 is TGCAGCGTGATCCCAGTTACAGATACGCAGTATTTT. This sequence encodes CSVIPVTDTQYF.

Remarks on this clone: Other DNA sequences of this sample code for an identical CDR3. This chain uses TRBV5-1 with TRBJ2-2; TRBD1 aligns across 10 bases. The CDR3 consists of 14 residues. With 7 bases clipped from V and 5 bases from J, the junction kept 5 bases outside the gene matches. Germline loops: CDR1 SGHRS, CDR2 YFSETQ. CDR3: CASSRTGGTGELFF. CDR3 bases: TGCGCCAGCTCAAGGACAGGGGGTACCGGGGAGCTGTTTTTT. Drawing the rest from reference TRBV5-1 and TRBJ2-2, the complete variable domain is KAGVTQTPRYLIKTRGQQVTLSCSPISGHRSVSWYQQTPGQGLQFLFEYFSETQRNKGNFPGRFSGRQFSNSRSEMNVSTLELGDSALYLCASSRTGGTGELFFGEGSRLTVL.

The chain couples TRBV30 to TRBJ1-1; D may be TRBD1 (6 bases). The CDR3 totals 13 residues. V lost 3 bases and J lost 1, with 9 bases in between. The V gene's germline CDR1 is GTSNPN and CDR2 SVGIG (reference sequence). The CDR3 is CAWRGQPNTEAFF. As DNA, the CDR3 is TGTGCCTGGAGGGGACAACCGAACACTGAAGCTTTCTTT.

The chain combines TRBV7-2 with TRBJ1-2; weak D call: TRBD1 (6 bases). Germline V gene lookup returns CDR1 SGHTA and CDR2 FQGNSA. This CDR3 contains 15 residues. With 5 bases removed from V and 0 bases from J, the gap between germline ends came to 13 bases. As DNA, the CDR3 is TGTGCCAGCAGCGCGGCCGGACAGCCTAACTATGGCTACACCTTC. Amino acid sequence: CASSAAGQPNYGYTF. The full variable domain, rest sourced from reference TRBV7-2 and TRBJ1-2, is GAGVSQSPSNKVTEKGKDVELRCDPISGHTALYWYRQSLGQGLEFLIYFQGNSAPDKSGLPSDRFSAERTGGSVSTLTIQRTQQEDSAVYLCASSAAGQPNYGYTFGSGTRLTVV.

The genes are TRBV19 and TRBJ1-1; D is ambiguous. Germline V gives CDR1 LNHDA, CDR2 SQIVND (reference sequence). This CDR3 has 12 amino acids. Trimming left V 11 bases short and J 1 base short, with 11 bases between. CDR3 sequence (DNA): TGTGCCGTCGCGGTTTCGAACACTGAAGCTTTCTTT. This sequence encodes CAVAVSNTEAFF.

J is TRBJ2-2 and V is TRBV10-2; TRBD2 agrees at 11 bases. V shed 9 bases and J 4 bases; nucleotides not matched to a gene: 4. This CDR3 has 14 amino acids. Germline CDR1 is WSHSY and CDR2 is SAAADI. The DNA of the CDR3 is TGCGCCAGTAAGACTAGCGGGGTCACCGGGGAGCTGTTTTTT. Translation gives CASKTSGVTGELFF.

This chain links TRBV11-2 with TRBJ1-2, with D maybe TRBD1 (6 bases). This CDR3 has 15 residues. The V end lost 5 bases, the J end lost 4 bases, and 17 bases lay between the germline ends. Germline V gives CDR1 SGHAT, CDR2 FQNNGV. For the CDR3, the DNA is TGTGCCAGCAGCCCGGGACATGAAGGGGGCTATGGCTACACCTTC. Translating it yields CASSPGHEGGYGYTF. Full variable domain (outside the CDR3, taken from reference TRBV11-2 and TRBJ1-2): EAGVAQSPRYKIIEKRQSVAFWCNPISGHATLYWYQQILGQGPKLLIQFQNNGVVDDSQLPKDRFSAERLKGVDSTLKIQPAKLEDSAVYLCASSPGHEGGYGYTFGSGTRLTVV.

The rearrangement links TRBV9 to TRBJ1-3, with D perhaps matching TRBD1 (6 bases). Trimming cost V 3 bases and J 2 bases, with 6 bases left between them. Germline V CDR1 and CDR2: SGDLS, YYNGEE. This CDR3 has 13 amino acids. CDR3 sequence reads: CASSGGPGNTIYF. The CDR3 region has the DNA TGTGCCAGCAGCGGGGGGCCTGGAAACACCATATATTTT.

This sequence joins TRBV24-1 and TRBJ2-1; 14 bases match TRBD2. J was trimmed by 6 bases and V by 3 bases; bases with no gene match: 3. The CDR3 loop spans 16 amino acids. Looked up from germline, CDR1 is KGHDR and CDR2 is SFDVKD. The CDR3 loop is CATSDPGTSGSNEQFF. CDR3 sequence (DNA): TGTGCCACCAGTGATCCCGGGACTAGCGGGAGCAATGAGCAGTTCTTC.

This sequence joins TRBV7-3 and TRBJ2-1, with 9 nucleotides matching TRBD1. Germline V CDR1 and CDR2: SGHTA, FQGTGA. The ends lost 0 bases at V and 3 bases at J; junction bases unmatched: 3. CDR3 length: 16 amino acids. The CDR3 nucleotides read TGTGCCAGCAGCTTAACGGGGGACAGGGTCTACAATGAGCAGTTCTTC. Its translation is CASSLTGDRVYNEQFF.

The rearrangement joins TRBV28 to TRBJ2-7, with D perhaps matching TRBD1 (5 bases). Germline CDR1 reads MDHEN; CDR2 reads SYDVKM. This CDR3 spans 14 amino acids. Trimming pared 6 bases from V and 3 bases from J, leaving 15 bases between. CDR3 coding DNA: TGTGCCAGCAGACCCAGGGAAATCGGCTACGAGCAGTACTTC. Residues: CASRPREIGYEQYF.

The chain combines TRBV19 with TRBJ1-5; D perhaps matches TRBD1 (5 bases). The V and J ends lost 3 bases and 6 bases respectively, with 12 bases between them. This CDR3 contains 14 residues. Germline-derived CDR1 and CDR2 are LNHDA and SQIVND (reference sequence). CDR3 amino acids: CASSIGQGGQPQHF. CDR3 sequence (DNA): TGTGCCAGTAGTATCGGGCAGGGCGGTCAGCCCCAGCATTTT.

J is TRBJ2-7 and V is TRBV6-2 or TRBV6-3; a possible D gene is TRBD2 (6 bases). The germline V and J ends were trimmed by 2 bases and 0 bases, with 11 bases remaining between them. Germline V gene sequence: CDR1 MNHEY, CDR2 SVGEGT. The CDR3 is 15 amino acids. CDR3: CASSYRGGVSYEQYF. The DNA for the CDR3 is TGTGCCAGCAGTTACCGCGGAGGGGTCTCCTACGAGCAGTACTTC.

This rearrangement joins TRBV5-1 to TRBJ1-1, with 9 bases aligning to TRBD1. Germline CDR1 and CDR2: SGHRS and YFSETQ. CDR3 size: 14 residues. V gave up 7 bases and J gave up 1 base; unmatched junction bases: 5. The CDR3 DNA sequence: TGCGCCAGCCGCCGGGACAGGGCGAACACTGAAGCTTTCTTT. Protein sequence: CASRRDRANTEAFF.